This T cell receptor beta chain was recorded in a study of Ad26.COV2.S vaccination and SARS-CoV-2 variants. Study-wide context: Trial arm assignment for the donor was COV1001 Ad26.COV2.S. The study gave Ad26.COV2.S intramuscularly, once or twice 56 days apart.

The protocol was immunoSEQ multiplex PCR, while the TCRdb copy is restricted to in-frame clones and leaves out a portion. The table records around 300,000 clones, about 87% of them present only once. Treatment indicated: 15 to 20 received Ad26.COV2.S at low or high dose, single or two shots; roughly five received placebo; per-sample allocation not given. The study sampled participants on day 63 after the first vaccine or placebo injection. CDR3 length: 19 residues. The V gene's germline CDR1 is SGHTA and CDR2 FQGTGA. Unmatched junction bases numbered 13, after V lost 2 bases and J lost 7 bases. V and J are TRBV7-3 and TRBJ2-1; 14 positions match TRBD2. The receptor's source is a person between 18 and 60 years old who received the Ad26.COV2.S COVID-19 vaccine or a placebo. The material was peripheral blood, obtained in a trial of Ad26.COV2.S vaccine versus placebo. The CDR3 nucleotides are TGTGCCAGCAGCTTATACCCGGCTAGGACTAGCGGGAGGAAGAATGAGCAGTTCTTC. Encoded protein: CASSLYPARTSGRKNEQFF.